One and the same sample provided the 2 T cell receptor beta chains below, sequenced in a study of T-cell memory formation after mild COVID-19. TCRdb re-called the 5' RACE reads with MiXCR, one entry per CDR3 protein. Of hundreds of thousands of distinct CDR3 sequences listed, about 23% are singletons. Sequencing was performed on PBMCs or a T cell subset sorted from them (not recorded which). The receptor set was obtained from an adult woman who had mild COVID-19 (a few samples of this study predate the infection). Cell type and time point are not known.

This clonotype was detected only a few times. This chain joins TRBV11-2 and TRBJ2-1; 13 bases fit TRBD2. The germline V gene has CDR1 SGHAT and CDR2 FQNNGV. This CDR3 has 18 amino acids. V lost 5 bases, J lost 0 bases, and 7 bases stayed unmatched. Here the CDR3 reads CASSRTSGGPSSYNEQFF. In DNA, the CDR3 is TGTGCCAGCAGCAGGACTAGCGGGGGCCCAAGCTCCTACAATGAGCAGTTCTTC.

This clonotype came up a few times. Sequence at one end of the junction differs from germline and may be a read error. The chain couples TRBV7-6 to TRBJ2-1; D unresolved. The V gene's germline CDR1 is SGHVS and CDR2 FNYEAQ. This CDR3 region has 14 residues. CDR3 DNA: TGTGCCAGCAGCTCAGGAAGCTCCTACACTGAGCAGTTCTTC. It specifies CASSSGSSYTEQFF. The full variable domain, completed using reference TRBV7-6 and TRBJ2-1, is GAGVSQSPRYKVTKRGQDVALRCDPISGHVSLYWYRQALGQGPEFLTYFNYEAQQDKSGLPNDRFSAERPEGSISTLTIQRTEQRDSAMYRCASSSGSSYTEQFFGPGTRLTVL.